The following is a T cell receptor (beta chain) sequence with its context. What it binds is not known. These data originate in a study of T cell repertoires in cytomegalovirus infection. On the study more broadly: Both a matching HLA type and CMV infection were indicated by public TCR beta signatures.

Per the germline V gene, CDR1 is LNHNV and CDR2 is YYDKDF (reference sequence). The CDR3 is 14 amino acids. V dropped 0 bases and J dropped 1 base, with 4 bases sitting between them. One entry per CDR3 protein results from TCRdb running MiXCR on the reads. The sample includes 300,000 to 450,000 distinct CDR3 sequences, less than 20% of them seen just once. Study-wide results and caveats: Based on cumulative public TCR beta family frequency, carriers of CMV plus the relevant HLA were identified. The ex vivo response was dominated by HLA-C-restricted CMV-specific TCR beta clonotypes.

The specimen was PBMCs. This sequence was found in a human donor in good health (CMV status not recorded). Some clones in this sample may be carry-over from other donors' samples. The chain has TRBV15 and TRBJ1-5; D gene uncertain. The CDR3 DNA is TGTGCCACCAGCAGAGAAGACAGCAATCAGCCCCAGCATTTT. Protein: CATSREDSNQPQHF.